This T cell receptor beta chain was identified during a study of radiotherapy plus CTLA-4 blockade in lung cancer. Whole-study context: Across the patients, objective responses occurred in approximately 18%, and disease control in approximately 30%. Points from the study as a whole: Blood saw expansion of tumor-derived TCR clones after radiotherapy plus ipilimumab.

Alongside CTLA-4 blockade with ipilimumab, patients with chemo-refractory metastatic non-small-cell lung cancer received focal radiation. Profiling relied on immunoSEQ multiplex PCR, and the TCRdb table lists in-frame clones only, not all of them. The table shows fewer than 85,000 clones, with 70% to 90% occurring only once. Germline CDR1 MGHDK, CDR2 SYGVNS. The CDR3 covers 17 residues. The junction had 4 bases not matched to a gene; V was cut back by 1 base and J by 3 bases. Details on this clone: What it binds is unknown.

Sequenced material: peripheral blood, taken from a patient treated with radiotherapy plus ipilimumab. The origin of this receptor is a human donor with non-small cell lung cancer who had stable disease on radiotherapy plus ipilimumab. The chain recombines TRBV25-1 with TRBJ2-3, with 13 positions matching TRBD2. CDR3 DNA sequence: TGTGCCAGCAGTGAATTAAGGACTAGCGGGAGTACAGATACGCAGTATTTT. This gives the protein CASSELRTSGSTDTQYF.